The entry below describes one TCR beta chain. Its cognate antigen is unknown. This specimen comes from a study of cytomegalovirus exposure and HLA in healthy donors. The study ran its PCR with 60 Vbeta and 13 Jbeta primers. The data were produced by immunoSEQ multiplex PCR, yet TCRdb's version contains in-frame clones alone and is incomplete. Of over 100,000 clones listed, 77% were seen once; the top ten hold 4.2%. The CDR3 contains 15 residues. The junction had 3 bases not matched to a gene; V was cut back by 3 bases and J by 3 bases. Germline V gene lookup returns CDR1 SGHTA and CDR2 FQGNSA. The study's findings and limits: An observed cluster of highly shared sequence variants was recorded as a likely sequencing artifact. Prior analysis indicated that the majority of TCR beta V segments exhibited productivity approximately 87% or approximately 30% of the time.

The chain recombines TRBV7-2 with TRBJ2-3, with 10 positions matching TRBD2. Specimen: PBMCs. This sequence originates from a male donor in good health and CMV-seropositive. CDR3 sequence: CASSLLAGATDTQYF. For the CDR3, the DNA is TGTGCCAGCAGCTTGCTAGCGGGAGCTACAGATACGCAGTATTTT.